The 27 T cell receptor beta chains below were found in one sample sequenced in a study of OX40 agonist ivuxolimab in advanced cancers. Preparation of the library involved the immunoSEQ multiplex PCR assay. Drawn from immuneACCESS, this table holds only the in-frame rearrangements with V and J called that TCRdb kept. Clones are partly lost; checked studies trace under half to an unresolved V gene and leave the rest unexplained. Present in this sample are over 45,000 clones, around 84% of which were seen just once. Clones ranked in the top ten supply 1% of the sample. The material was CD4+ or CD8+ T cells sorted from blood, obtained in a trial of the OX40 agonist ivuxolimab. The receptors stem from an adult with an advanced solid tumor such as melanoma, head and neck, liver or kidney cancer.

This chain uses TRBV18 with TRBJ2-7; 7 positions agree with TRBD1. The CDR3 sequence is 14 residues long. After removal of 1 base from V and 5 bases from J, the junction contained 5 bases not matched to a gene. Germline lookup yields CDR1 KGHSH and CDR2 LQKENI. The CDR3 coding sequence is TGTGCCAGCTCACCACGGCAGGGGGTAGACGAGCAGTACTTC. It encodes CASSPRQGVDEQYF.

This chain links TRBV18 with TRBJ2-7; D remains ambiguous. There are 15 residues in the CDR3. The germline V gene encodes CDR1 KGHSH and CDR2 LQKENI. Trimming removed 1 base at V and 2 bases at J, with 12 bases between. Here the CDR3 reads CASSPQDLETYEQYF. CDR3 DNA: TGTGCCAGCTCACCACAGGACCTGGAGACCTACGAGCAGTACTTC.

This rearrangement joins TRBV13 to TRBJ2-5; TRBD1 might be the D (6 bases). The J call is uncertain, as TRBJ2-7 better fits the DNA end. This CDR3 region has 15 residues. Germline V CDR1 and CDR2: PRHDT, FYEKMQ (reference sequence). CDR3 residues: CASSLGAGVAPEQYF. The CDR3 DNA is TGTGCCAGCAGCTTAGGGGCAGGGGTGGCTCCCGAGCAGTACTTC.

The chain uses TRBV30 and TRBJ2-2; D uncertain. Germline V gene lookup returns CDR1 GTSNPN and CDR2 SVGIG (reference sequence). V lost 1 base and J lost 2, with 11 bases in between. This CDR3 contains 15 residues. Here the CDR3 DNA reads TGTGCCTGGAGTGAGCCCGGTCTTAACACCGGGGAGCTGTTTTTT. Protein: CAWSEPGLNTGELFF. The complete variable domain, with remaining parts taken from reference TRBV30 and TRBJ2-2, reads SQTIHQWPATLVQPVGSPLSLECTVEGTSNPNLYWYRQAAGRGLQLLFYSVGIGQISSEVPQNLSASRPQDRQFILSSKKLLLSDSGFYLCAWSEPGLNTGELFFGEGSRLTVL.

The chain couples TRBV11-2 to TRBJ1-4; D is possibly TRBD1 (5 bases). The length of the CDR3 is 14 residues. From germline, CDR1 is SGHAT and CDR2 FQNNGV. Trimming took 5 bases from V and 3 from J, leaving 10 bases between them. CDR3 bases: TGTGCCAGCAGCAGAGCGGGGGCTAATGAAAAACTGTTTTTT. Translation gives CASSRAGANEKLFF.

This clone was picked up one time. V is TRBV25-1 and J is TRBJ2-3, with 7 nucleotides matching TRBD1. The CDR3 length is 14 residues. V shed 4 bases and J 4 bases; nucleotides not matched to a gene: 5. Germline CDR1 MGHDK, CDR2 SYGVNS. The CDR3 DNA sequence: TGTGCCAGCAGTGCAGACAGGGTTCCAGATACGCAGTATTTT. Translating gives CASSADRVPDTQYF. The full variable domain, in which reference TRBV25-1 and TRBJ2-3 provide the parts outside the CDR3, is EADIYQTPRYLVIGTGKKITLECSQTMGHDKMYWYQQDPGMELHLIHYSYGVNSTEKGDLSSESTVSRIRTEHFPLTLESARPSHTSQYLCASSADRVPDTQYFGPGTRLTVL.

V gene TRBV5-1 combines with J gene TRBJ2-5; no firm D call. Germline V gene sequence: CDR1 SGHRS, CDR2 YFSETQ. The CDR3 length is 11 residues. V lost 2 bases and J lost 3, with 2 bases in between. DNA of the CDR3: TGCGCCAGCAGCTTCGAAGAGACCCAGTACTTC. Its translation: CASSFEETQYF. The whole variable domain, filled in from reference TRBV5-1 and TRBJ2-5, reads KAGVTQTPRYLIKTRGQQVTLSCSPISGHRSVSWYQQTPGQGLQFLFEYFSETQRNKGNFPGRFSGRQFSNSRSEMNVSTLELGDSALYLCASSFEETQYFGPGTRLLVL.

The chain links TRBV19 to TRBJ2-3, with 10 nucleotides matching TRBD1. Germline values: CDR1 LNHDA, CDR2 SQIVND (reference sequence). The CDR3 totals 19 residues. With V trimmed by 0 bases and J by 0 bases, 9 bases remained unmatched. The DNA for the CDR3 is TGTGCCAGTAGTATAGACTGGGCGGGGACAGGGGCTAGCACAGATACGCAGTATTTT. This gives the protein CASSIDWAGTGASTDTQYF.

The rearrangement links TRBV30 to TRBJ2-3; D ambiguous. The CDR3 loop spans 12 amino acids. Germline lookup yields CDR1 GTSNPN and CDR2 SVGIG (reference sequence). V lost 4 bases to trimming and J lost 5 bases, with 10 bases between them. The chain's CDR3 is CAWNFELDTQYF. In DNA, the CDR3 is TGTGCCTGGAATTTTGAGTTAGATACGCAGTATTTT.

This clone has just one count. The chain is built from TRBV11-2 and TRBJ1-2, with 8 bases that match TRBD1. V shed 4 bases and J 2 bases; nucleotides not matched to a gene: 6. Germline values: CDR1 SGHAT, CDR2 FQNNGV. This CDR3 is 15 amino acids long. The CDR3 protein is CASSSHRGGNYGYTF. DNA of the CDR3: TGTGCCAGCAGCTCACACAGGGGGGGGAACTATGGCTACACCTTC.

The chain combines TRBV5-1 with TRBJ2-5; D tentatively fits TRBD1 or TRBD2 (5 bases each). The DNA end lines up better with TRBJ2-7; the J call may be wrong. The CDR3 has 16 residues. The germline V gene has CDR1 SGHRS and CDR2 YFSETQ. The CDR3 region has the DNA TGCGCCAGCAGCCGTCTCTCCGGGACGGGGATCTACGAGCAGTACTTC. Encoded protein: CASSRLSGTGIYEQYF.

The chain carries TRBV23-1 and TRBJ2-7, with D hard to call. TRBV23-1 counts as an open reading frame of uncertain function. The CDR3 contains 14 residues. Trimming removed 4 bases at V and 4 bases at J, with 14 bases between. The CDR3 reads CASSLPFCCYEQYF. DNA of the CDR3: TGCGCCAGCAGTCTTCCCTTTTGTTGTTACGAGCAGTACTTC.

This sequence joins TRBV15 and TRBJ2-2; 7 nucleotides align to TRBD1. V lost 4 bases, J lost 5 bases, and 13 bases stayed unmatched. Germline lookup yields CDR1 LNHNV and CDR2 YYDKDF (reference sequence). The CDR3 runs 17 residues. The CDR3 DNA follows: TGTGCCACCAGCAAAACCCGTGACAGGGTCCGAACCGGGGAGCTGTTTTTT. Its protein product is CATSKTRDRVRTGELFF.

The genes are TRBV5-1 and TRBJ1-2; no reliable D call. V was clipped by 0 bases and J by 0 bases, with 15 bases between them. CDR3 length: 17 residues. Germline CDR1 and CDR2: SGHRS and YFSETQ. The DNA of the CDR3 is TGCGCCAGCAGCTTGGGCGGCGGTGGAAACCCTAACTATGGCTACACCTTC. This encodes CASSLGGGGNPNYGYTF.

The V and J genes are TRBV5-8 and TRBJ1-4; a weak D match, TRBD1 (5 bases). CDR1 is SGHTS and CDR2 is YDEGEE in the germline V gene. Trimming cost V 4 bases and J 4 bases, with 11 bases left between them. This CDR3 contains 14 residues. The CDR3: CASSPDKFNEKLFF. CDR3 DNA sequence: TGTGCCAGCAGCCCGGACAAATTTAATGAAAAACTGTTTTTT.

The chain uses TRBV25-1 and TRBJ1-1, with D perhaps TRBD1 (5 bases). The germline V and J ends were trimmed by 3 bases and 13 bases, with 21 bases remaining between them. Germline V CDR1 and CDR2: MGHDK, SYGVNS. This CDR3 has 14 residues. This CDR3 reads CASSDGHRGHEVFF. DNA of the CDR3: TGTGCCAGCAGTGATGGGCATCGGGGCCATGAGGTTTTCTTT.

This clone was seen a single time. CDR3 sequence (DNA): TGTGCCAGCAGTCCTGATAACAGGGTGGGCCAAGAGACCCAGTACTTC. This sequence encodes CASSPDNRVGQETQYF. The chain carries TRBV27 and TRBJ2-5; the D gene is possibly TRBD1 (6 bases). Trimming took 5 bases from V and 1 from J, leaving 17 bases between them. CDR1 and CDR2 from the germline V gene are MNHEY and SMNVEV (reference sequence). The CDR3 is 16 residues long.

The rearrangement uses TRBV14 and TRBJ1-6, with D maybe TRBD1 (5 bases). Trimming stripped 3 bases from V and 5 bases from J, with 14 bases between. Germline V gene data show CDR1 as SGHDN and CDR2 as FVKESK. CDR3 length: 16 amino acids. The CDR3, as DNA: TGTGCCAGCAGCCAGAAAGACAGAAGCCATAATTCACCCCTCCACTTT. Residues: CASSQKDRSHNSPLHF.

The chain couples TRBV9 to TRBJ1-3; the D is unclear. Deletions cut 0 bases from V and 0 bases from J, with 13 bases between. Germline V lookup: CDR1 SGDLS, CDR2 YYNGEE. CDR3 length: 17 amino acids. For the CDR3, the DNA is TGTGCCAGCAGCGTAGTACCGACCGCCAGCTCTGGAAACACCATATATTTT. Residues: CASSVVPTASSGNTIYF.

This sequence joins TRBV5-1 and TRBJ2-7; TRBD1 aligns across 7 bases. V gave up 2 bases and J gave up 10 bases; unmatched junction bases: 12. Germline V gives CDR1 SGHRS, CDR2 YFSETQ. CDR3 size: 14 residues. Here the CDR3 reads CASSFTSTGRIQYF. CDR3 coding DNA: TGCGCCAGCAGCTTTACCTCGACAGGGCGAATCCAGTACTTC.

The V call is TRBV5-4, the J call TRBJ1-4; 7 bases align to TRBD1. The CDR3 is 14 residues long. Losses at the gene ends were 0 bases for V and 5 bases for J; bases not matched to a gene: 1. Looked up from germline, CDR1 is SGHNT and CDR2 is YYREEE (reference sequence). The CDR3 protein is CASSLVGQNEKLFF. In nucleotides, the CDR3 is TGTGCCAGCAGCTTGGTGGGACAGAATGAAAAACTGTTTTTT.

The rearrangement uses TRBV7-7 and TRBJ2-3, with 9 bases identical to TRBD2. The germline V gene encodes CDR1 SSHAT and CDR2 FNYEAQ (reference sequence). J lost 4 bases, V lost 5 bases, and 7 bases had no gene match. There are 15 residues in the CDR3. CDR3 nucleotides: TGTGCCAGCAGCCTCCAGGGACTAGCCTCAGATACGCAGTATTTT. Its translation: CASSLQGLASDTQYF.

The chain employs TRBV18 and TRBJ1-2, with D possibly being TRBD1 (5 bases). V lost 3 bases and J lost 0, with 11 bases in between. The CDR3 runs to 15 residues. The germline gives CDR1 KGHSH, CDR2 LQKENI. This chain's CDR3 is CASSPRDVSNYGYTF. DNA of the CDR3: TGTGCCAGCTCACCCCGGGACGTATCTAACTATGGCTACACCTTC.

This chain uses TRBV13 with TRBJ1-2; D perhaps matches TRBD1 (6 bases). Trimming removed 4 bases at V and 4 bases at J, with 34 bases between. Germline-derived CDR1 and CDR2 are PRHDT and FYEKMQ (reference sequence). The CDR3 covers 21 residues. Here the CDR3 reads CASSWGRARGRGRWNSYGYTF. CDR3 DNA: TGTGCCAGCAGCTGGGGAAGGGCTAGAGGAAGGGGGAGGTGGAATTCCTATGGCTACACCTTC.

CDR3 DNA sequence: TGTGCCAGCAGTCCGAACAGGATCACTAGCACAGATACGCAGTATTTT. This gives the protein CASSPNRITSTDTQYF. The chain carries TRBV27 and TRBJ2-3, with D perhaps matching TRBD1 (5 bases). The V and J ends lost 5 bases and 0 bases respectively, with 15 bases between them. CDR1 and CDR2 from the germline V gene are MNHEY and SMNVEV (reference sequence). CDR3 length: 16 residues.

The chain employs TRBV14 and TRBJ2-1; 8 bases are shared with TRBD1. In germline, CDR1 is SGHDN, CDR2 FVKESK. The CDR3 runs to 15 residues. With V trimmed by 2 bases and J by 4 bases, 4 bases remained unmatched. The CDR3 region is CASSQKGTGYNEQFF. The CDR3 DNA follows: TGTGCCAGCAGCCAAAAGGGGACAGGTTACAATGAGCAGTTCTTC.

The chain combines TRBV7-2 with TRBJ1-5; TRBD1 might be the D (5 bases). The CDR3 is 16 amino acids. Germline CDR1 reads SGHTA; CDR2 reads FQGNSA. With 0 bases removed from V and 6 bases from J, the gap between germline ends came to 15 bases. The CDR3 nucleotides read TGTGCCAGCAGCTTAGCGCGGGCAGGGATCATTCAGCCCCAGCATTTT. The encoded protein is CASSLARAGIIQPQHF.